This T cell receptor beta chain is drawn from a study of molecular identifiers for immune sequencing clone quantification. Study at large: In replicates, RNA from about 21,000 or 97,000 naive CD8 cells was split five ways, four sequenced.

V was cut by 3 bases and J by 5 bases, with 13 bases left in between. CDR1 and CDR2 (germline): LNHDA, SQIVND (reference sequence). This CDR3 region has 14 residues. This clonotype appeared a few times. TCRdb reanalysed the PCR reads using MiXCR and keeps one entry per CDR3 protein. The sample records 100,000 or so distinct CDR3 sequences, over 30% being singletons. The rearrangement joins TRBV19 to TRBJ2-5; D remains ambiguous. The material sequenced was naive CD8+ T cells from blood, with Jurkat cell RNA spiked in. Subset in this sample: FACS-sorted CD8+CD4-CCR7+CD45RA+ naive T cells. This clonotype originated in a human donor in good health. Some libraries in this study had Jurkat cell RNA spiked in. CDR3 nucleotides: TGTGCCAGTAGTATTTATGCGGAAGCGGAGACCCAGTACTTC. Amino acids: CASSIYAEAETQYF.